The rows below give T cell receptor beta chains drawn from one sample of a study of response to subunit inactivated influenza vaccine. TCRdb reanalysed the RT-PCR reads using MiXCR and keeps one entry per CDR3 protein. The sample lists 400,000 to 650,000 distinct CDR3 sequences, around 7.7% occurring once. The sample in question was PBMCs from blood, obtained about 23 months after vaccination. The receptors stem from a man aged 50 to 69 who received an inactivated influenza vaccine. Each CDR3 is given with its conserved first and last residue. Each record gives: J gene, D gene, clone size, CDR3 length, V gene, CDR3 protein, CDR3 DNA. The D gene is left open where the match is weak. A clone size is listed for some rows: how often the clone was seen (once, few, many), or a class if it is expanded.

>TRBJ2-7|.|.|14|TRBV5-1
CASSWAAPRGEQYF
TGCGCCAGCAGCTGGGCCGCGCCAAGGGGCGAGCAGTACTTC
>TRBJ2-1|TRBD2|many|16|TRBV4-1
CASSQVFGGAYNEQFF
TGCGCCAGCAGCCAAGTTTTCGGGGGGGCCTACAATGAGCAGTTCTTC
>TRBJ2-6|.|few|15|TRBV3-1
CASSNWAEGANVLTF
TGTGCCAGCAGCAACTGGGCTGAGGGGGCCAACGTCCTGACTTTC
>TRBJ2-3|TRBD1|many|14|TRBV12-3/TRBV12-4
CASSLDRTTDTQYF
TGTGCCAGCAGTTTGGACAGGACGACGGATACGCAGTATTTT
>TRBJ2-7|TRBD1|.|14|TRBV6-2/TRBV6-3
CASSSQTGTYEQYF
TGTGCCAGCAGTTCCCAGACAGGGACCTACGAGCAGTACTTC
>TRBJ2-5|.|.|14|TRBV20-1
CSTSPGTAGEAQYF
TGCAGTACCAGTCCAGGGACGGCTGGGGAAGCCCAGTACTTC
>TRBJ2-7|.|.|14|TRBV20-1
CSATPTGYSYEQYF
TGCAGTGCCACCCCAACGGGGTACTCCTACGAGCAGTACTTC
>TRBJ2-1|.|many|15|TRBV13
CASSLGRGRRDEQFF
TGTGCCAGCAGCTTAGGCCGGGGGCGCCGGGATGAGCAGTTCTTC
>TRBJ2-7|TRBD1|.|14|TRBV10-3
CAAGAGQGVSEQYF
TGTGCCGCGGGGGCGGGACAGGGGGTATCCGAGCAGTACTTC
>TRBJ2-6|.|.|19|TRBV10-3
CAISEVEGFLNSGANVLTF
TGTGCCATCAGTGAAGTAGAGGGGTTTCTTAACTCTGGGGCCAACGTCCTGACTTTC
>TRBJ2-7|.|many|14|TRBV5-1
CASSLTGYTYEQYF
TGCGCCAGCAGCTTGACGGGATACACCTACGAGCAGTACTTC
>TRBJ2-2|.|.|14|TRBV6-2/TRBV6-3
CASLGASNTGELFF
TGTGCCAGCCTAGGTGCCAGCAACACCGGGGAGCTGTTTTTT
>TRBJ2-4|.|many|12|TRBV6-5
CASSYDSGIQYF
TGTGCCAGCAGTTACGACAGCGGCATTCAGTACTTC
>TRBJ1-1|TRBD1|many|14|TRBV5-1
CASSPRTGGTEAFF
TGCGCCAGCAGCCCACGGACAGGCGGGACTGAAGCTTTCTTT
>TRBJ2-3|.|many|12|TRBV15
CATSRRQETQYF
TGTGCCACCAGCAGAAGACAGGAAACGCAGTATTTT
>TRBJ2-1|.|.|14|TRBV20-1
CSASPGYGYNEQFF
TGCAGTGCTAGTCCAGGGTATGGGTACAATGAGCAGTTCTTC
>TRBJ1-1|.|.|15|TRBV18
CASSRAMGSNTEAFF
TGTGCCAGCTCCCGCGCCATGGGCTCTAACACTGAAGCTTTCTTT